This TCR beta chain was sequenced during a study of blood T cell repertoires in COVID-19. Study-wide background: Samples taken during acute and convalescent COVID-19 were collected in the United States, Italy and Spain.

CDR3 length: 14 amino acids. Trimming left V 10 bases short and J 5 bases short, with 20 bases between. CDR1 and CDR2 (germline): MDHEN, SYDVKM. Some clones are missing from TCRdb's copy, which holds only in-frame ones; the method was immunoSEQ multiplex PCR. Of approximately 210,000 clones listed, around 82% are singletons. Participants came from 24 US areas, aged roughly 18 to 95 years. This clone was detected a few times. The receptor's source is a man younger than 40 with acute COVID-19. Sample: PBMCs or T cells enriched from blood (not recorded which). The chain carries TRBV28 and TRBJ1-1; possibly TRBD1 for D (6 bases). CDR3 protein: CANKSGGRGTEAFF. The CDR3 coding sequence is TGTGCCAACAAATCCGGGGGGCGCGGAACTGAAGCTTTCTTT. Together with reference TRBV28 and TRBJ1-1, the CDR3 gives the full variable domain: DVKVTQSSRYLVKRTGEKVFLECVQDMDHENMFWYRQDPGLGLRLIYFSYDVKMKEKGDIPEGYSVSREKKERFSLILESASTNQTSMYLCANKSGGRGTEAFFGQGTRLTVV.